This T cell receptor beta chain was identified in a study of blood T cell repertoires in COVID-19. At the level of the study: Material from acute and convalescent COVID-19 was sourced from the United States, Italy and Spain. Sample material is recorded as cDNA or gDNA derived from T cells, B-cell-depleted T cells, or PBMCs.

Under the authors' procedure: Estimates of nucleated cell counts were drawn from the amplification of reference gene primers. TCRdb's copy holds only in-frame clones and misses some; the assay was immunoSEQ multiplex PCR. V and J calls and clone size are copied from that table; D and trimming were computed from the DNA. Of approximately 130,000 clones listed, 70% to 90% are singletons. The CDR3 totals 14 residues. Germline V CDR1 and CDR2: SNHLY, FYNNEI. V lost 2 bases to trimming and J lost 4 bases, with 9 bases between them. Sample: peripheral blood. The receptor was derived from a human donor in a cohort sampled during active COVID-19. The chain carries TRBV2 and TRBJ1-3, with D hard to call. CDR3: CASSERGLGNTIYF. Here the CDR3 DNA reads TGTGCCAGCAGTGAAAGAGGGTTAGGAAACACCATATATTTT. Supplemented by reference TRBV2 and TRBJ1-3, the full variable domain reads EPEVTQTPSHQVTQMGQEVILRCVPISNHLYFYWYRQILGQKVEFLVSFYNNEISEKSEIFDDQFSVERPDGSNFTLKIRSTKLEDSAMYFCASSERGLGNTIYFGEGSWLTVV.